This T cell receptor (beta chain) was sequenced for a study of blood T cell repertoires in COVID-19. About the study: There were acute and convalescent COVID-19 samples, and they came from the United States, Italy and Spain. PBMCs, B-cell-depleted T cells, or T cells provided the cDNA or gDNA that made up the material.

In the authors' methods: The assay estimated nucleated cells by amplifying reference gene primers. Sequencing used immunoSEQ multiplex PCR; TCRdb keeps in-frame clones, though not all of them. V and J calls plus clone size are reproduced from that table; the DNA served to infer D and trimming. Of approximately 67,000 clones in the sample, about 90% were seen once. This clone was found once. The sequenced sample was peripheral blood. The TCR comes from a man in his fifties or sixties with active COVID-19.

This chain's CDR3 is CASSLPSGGIREKLFF. The DNA of the CDR3 is TGTGCCAGCAGTTTACCCTCGGGGGGCATTCGGGAAAAACTGTTTTTT. The chain uses TRBV28 and TRBJ1-4; D may be TRBD1 (6 bases). The germline gives CDR1 MDHEN, CDR2 SYDVKM. The CDR3 spans 16 residues. V was shortened by 2 bases and J by 8 bases, with 18 bases between the two germline ends.